The rows below give T cell receptor beta chains drawn from one sample of a study of blood T cell repertoires in COVID-19. Sequencing was performed with immunoSEQ multiplex PCR; in TCRdb, only in-frame clones are kept and a portion is missing. The sample lists 15,000 to 20,000 clones, approximately 88% seen once, with 12% in the top ten. Sequencing was done on a sample of peripheral blood. These receptors were obtained from a human donor in a cohort sampled during active COVID-19. CDR3s include the opening cysteine and the closing phenylalanine or tryptophan. A D gene is named only where the DNA matches it firmly. Clone size appears in some rows only: once, few, many, or a class for an expanded clone.

V	J	length	size	D	DNA	CDR3
TRBV19	TRBJ1-5	15	NA	NA	TGTGCCAGTACTCCAGGCAGGTATAGCAATCAGCCCCAGCATTTT	CASTPGRYSNQPQHF
TRBV12-3/TRBV12-4	TRBJ1-1	13	NA	TRBD1	TGTGCCAGCAGAGACAGGGGCAACACTGAAGCTTTCTTT	CASRDRGNTEAFF
TRBV10-2	TRBJ2-5	13	NA	NA	TGCGCCAGCAGTGCGGACAGTCAAGAGACCCAGTACTTC	CASSADSQETQYF
TRBV5-1	TRBJ1-6	15	NA	TRBD1	TGCGCCAGCAGCCCTGGACAGGGGGTTAATTCACCCCTCCACTTT	CASSPGQGVNSPLHF
TRBV20-1	TRBJ1-1	10	NA	NA	TGCAGTGCTTGGCAAACTGAAGCTTTCTTT	CSAWQTEAFF
TRBV4-2	TRBJ2-3	14	once	NA	TGTGCCAGCAGCCAGAACGGGGGCACAGATACGCAGTATTTT	CASSQNGGTDTQYF
TRBV2	TRBJ1-2	15	NA	NA	TGTGCCAGCAGTGAGGTGAGATCTCCAGGAGGTGGCTACACCTTC	CASSEVRSPGGGYTF
TRBV10-1	TRBJ2-2	17	NA	NA	TGCGCCAGCAGTGAATTGAAGGGAGCGAAGGACACCGGGGAGCTGTTTTTT	CASSELKGAKDTGELFF
TRBV19	TRBJ1-2	12	NA	NA	TGTGCCAGTAGAGAGGCAACCTATGGCTACACCTTC	CASREATYGYTF
TRBV29-1	TRBJ1-4	13	NA	NA	TGCAGCGTTGTGTCCAGGGGTAATGAAAAACTGTTTTTT	CSVVSRGNEKLFF
TRBV28	TRBJ1-6	17	NA	TRBD1	TGTGCCAGCAGCCGCCGGGACAGTTTCTCCTATAATTCACCCCTCCACTTT	CASSRRDSFSYNSPLHF
TRBV5-4	TRBJ1-2	14	NA	TRBD1	TGTGCCAGCAGCTTGGAGGACAGGGGACATGGCTACACCTTC	CASSLEDRGHGYTF
TRBV28	TRBJ1-6	14	NA	TRBD1	TGTGCCAGCAGCGACAGGGGGGTACTGTCACCCCTCCACTTT	CASSDRGVLSPLHF
TRBV5-1	TRBJ2-1	15	NA	TRBD2	TGCGCCAGCAGCTTGGATCCGCTAGCGGACAATGAGCAGTTCTTC	CASSLDPLADNEQFF
TRBV6-2/TRBV6-3	TRBJ2-3	13	NA	NA	TGTGCCAGCAGTACCTCCCCAGGCCGGACGCAGTATTTT	CASSTSPGRTQYF
TRBV2	TRBJ2-7	15	NA	TRBD1	TGTGCCAGCAGTGTCCCCGGGACAGGGCCCTACGAGCAGTACTTC	CASSVPGTGPYEQYF
TRBV9	TRBJ2-7	12	NA	NA	TGTGCCAGCAGCCAAGGGGTTGGCGAGCAGTACTTC	CASSQGVGEQYF
TRBV30	TRBJ1-2	14	few	NA	TGTGCCTGGAATGGGGACATGTCTAGCTATGGCTACACCTTC	CAWNGDMSSYGYTF
TRBV7-9	TRBJ1-2	14	NA	TRBD1	TGTGCCAGCAGCACGGGACAGACAAACTATGGCTACACCTTC	CASSTGQTNYGYTF
TRBV7-9	TRBJ2-7	12	NA	NA	TGTGCCAGCACAGGGGTTGGCTACGAGCAGTACTTC	CASTGVGYEQYF